The rows below give T cell receptor beta chains drawn from one sample of a study of CD8+ T cells in alopecia areata. Assay: immunoSEQ multiplex PCR; the TCRdb copy retains only in-frame clones and omits some. Of around 35,000 clones in the sample, approximately 60% were seen once. Sequencing was carried out using NKG2D-high CD8+ T cells sorted from blood. Receptor source: a human donor with alopecia areata. The CDR3 runs from the conserved cysteine through the conserved F or W. A D gene is named only where the DNA matches it firmly. Part of the rows lack a size; the others show once, few, many or a class for expanded clones.

17	TRBV7-9	TRBD1	NA	TRBJ2-6	TGTGCCAGCAGCTCCGGGACAGGGACCCCTGGGGCCAACGTCCTGACTTTC	CASSSGTGTPGANVLTF
15	TRBV4-1	TRBD1	NA	TRBJ1-5	TGCGCCAGCAGCCAATTCCAACAGGGGAATCAGCCCCAGCATTTT	CASSQFQQGNQPQHF
13	TRBV11-3	NA	NA	TRBJ2-7	TGTGCCAGCAGCCCTGATTTTAACTACGAGCAGTACTTC	CASSPDFNYEQYF
14	TRBV5-1	NA	NA	TRBJ1-1	TGCGCCAGCAGCCCGAGCATGGGGGCCACTGAAGCTTTCTTT	CASSPSMGATEAFF
11	TRBV15	TRBD2	few	TRBJ2-1	TGTGCCACTATTGCGGGGGATGAGCAGTTCTTC	CATIAGDEQFF
16	TRBV18	NA	NA	TRBJ1-2	TGTGCCAGCTCACCACCGAAGGGCGAAGCTAACTATGGCTACACCTTC	CASSPPKGEANYGYTF
14	TRBV7-9	NA	NA	TRBJ2-7	TGTGCCAGCAGCTTAGATGTCTCGCGCTACGAGCAGTACTTC	CASSLDVSRYEQYF
15	TRBV4-3	NA	large	TRBJ2-2	TGCGCCAGCAGCCAAGATATAGGGGACGCCGGGGAGCTGTTTTTT	CASSQDIGDAGELFF
16	TRBV15	TRBD1	NA	TRBJ2-3	TGTGCCACCAGCCTAAGGGACAGGGGACCGACAGATACGCAGTATTTT	CATSLRDRGPTDTQYF
13	TRBV2	TRBD1	few	TRBJ2-7	TGTGCCGGTGCCGGGACAGGGCCCTACGAGCAGTACTTC	CAGAGTGPYEQYF
15	TRBV28	NA	NA	TRBJ1-2	TGTGCCAGCAGTTTATGGGGGGTCCCTACATATGGCTACACCTTC	CASSLWGVPTYGYTF
16	TRBV11-2	TRBD2	few	TRBJ2-5	TGTGCCAGCAGCTTAGTTGGCGGGAGGAACCAAGAGACCCAGTACTTC	CASSLVGGRNQETQYF
15	TRBV7-9	TRBD1	NA	TRBJ2-1	TGTGCCAGCACCCTGGTGAGGACAGGCCCTCATGAGCAGTTCTTC	CASTLVRTGPHEQFF
15	TRBV28	TRBD1	many	TRBJ2-6	TGTGCCAGCAGGAAGGGGGCAGCTGGGGCCAACGTCCTGACTTTC	CASRKGAAGANVLTF
13	TRBV2	NA	NA	TRBJ2-5	TGTGCCATCACGACGAGGGAACAAGAGACCCAGTACTTC	CAITTREQETQYF
14	TRBV9	NA	NA	TRBJ2-7	TGTGCCAGCAGCGTAGCAGGGGGGGACTACGAGCAGTACTTC	CASSVAGGDYEQYF
14	TRBV9	TRBD1	NA	TRBJ2-1	TGTGCCAGCAGCCCGCCGGACAGGGATGAAGAGCAGTTCTTC	CASSPPDRDEEQFF
12	TRBV28	NA	NA	TRBJ2-3	TGTGCCAGCAGTTTAGACGAAGATACGCAGTATTTT	CASSLDEDTQYF
14	TRBV28	NA	few	TRBJ2-7	TGTGCCAGCAGTCCCCTTGGGGGAATCCACGAGCAGTACTTC	CASSPLGGIHEQYF
14	TRBV15	TRBD1	once	TRBJ2-5	TGTGCCACCAGCGGGACAGGGGACCAAGAGACCCAGTACTTC	CATSGTGDQETQYF
15	TRBV4-1	NA	NA	TRBJ2-7	TGCGCCAGCAGCCAAGACGGGAACGGTCTAGGGGAGCAGTACTTC	CASSQDGNGLGEQYF
13	TRBV11-2	NA	few	TRBJ2-7	TGTGCCAGCAGCTCGGGCTTCAGGGACGAGCAGTACTTC	CASSSGFRDEQYF
16	TRBV15	TRBD1	NA	TRBJ2-6	TGTGCCACCTTAGGACAGGAAATAAGCGGGGCCAACGTCCTGACTTTC	CATLGQEISGANVLTF
14	TRBV28	NA	NA	TRBJ1-5	TGTGCCAGCAGTTTCCATTCGGCAGGTCAGCCCCAGCATTTT	CASSFHSAGQPQHF
13	TRBV2	NA	NA	TRBJ1-1	TGTGCCAGCGGGCGGGGACCAAACACTGAAGCTTTCTTT	CASGRGPNTEAFF
13	TRBV5-1	TRBD1	few	TRBJ1-2	TGCGCCAGCAGCTGGGACAGCCTTTATGGCTACACCTTC	CASSWDSLYGYTF
14	TRBV28	NA	NA	TRBJ2-7	TGTGCCAGCAGTTTGTCCGGGGGCGGGTACGAGCAGTACTTC	CASSLSGGGYEQYF
16	TRBV2	TRBD2	NA	TRBJ2-3	TGTGCCAGCAGCCGACAGCGGGAGGGCGGAACAGATACGCAGTATTTT	CASSRQREGGTDTQYF
17	TRBV4-3	NA	few	TRBJ2-5	TGCGCCAGCAGCCAAGATTTTTATCCGACTTCTAAAGAGACCCAGTACTTC	CASSQDFYPTSKETQYF
14	TRBV30	NA	few	TRBJ2-3	TGTGCCTGGAGTGCCGGGACTAGCACAGATACGCAGTATTTT	CAWSAGTSTDTQYF
16	TRBV7-9	NA	NA	TRBJ1-2	TGTGCCAGCAGCTTACCCGGGCAGGCCGTTTTTTGGGGCTACACCTTC	CASSLPGQAVFWGYTF
13	TRBV6-5	NA	NA	TRBJ1-2	TGTGCCAGCAGTTTTACTAACAGCTATGGCTACACCTTC	CASSFTNSYGYTF
14	TRBV5-1	NA	NA	TRBJ1-1	TGCGCCAGCATCAAATCCGGTGGGGGCACTGAAGCTTTCTTT	CASIKSGGGTEAFF
16	TRBV7-3	NA	NA	TRBJ2-2	TGTGCCAGCAGCCCAAGTGGCACGTCGAATACCGGGGAGCTGTTTTTT	CASSPSGTSNTGELFF
18	TRBV2	TRBD1	NA	TRBJ1-1	TGTGCCAGCAGTACAGGGAGGACAGGGGCAGGAATGAACACTGAAGCTTTCTTT	CASSTGRTGAGMNTEAFF
13	TRBV6-5	NA	NA	TRBJ1-2	TGTGCCAGCAGCTCGGGCGTGACCCGCATGTACACCTTC	CASSSGVTRMYTF
16	TRBV19	TRBD1	NA	TRBJ1-2	TGTGCCAGTAGTACCGGGCAGGGACAGTCCGCCTATGGCTACACCTTC	CASSTGQGQSAYGYTF
15	TRBV5-4	NA	NA	TRBJ2-7	TGTGCCAGCAGCCCCGACGCTAGCGTAACCTACGAGCAGTACTTC	CASSPDASVTYEQYF
15	TRBV4-1	NA	NA	TRBJ2-7	TGCGCCAGCAGCCAAGGGACCCAAAAGGCAGACGAGCAGTACTTC	CASSQGTQKADEQYF
16	TRBV5-1	TRBD1	few	TRBJ2-7	TGCGCCAGCAGCTTTGGACGGACAGGGGGTAACGACGAGCAGTACTTC	CASSFGRTGGNDEQYF
16	TRBV2	NA	NA	TRBJ2-2	TGTGCCAGCAGTGAAAGGAGTCCAGCGAACACCGGGGAGCTGTTTTTT	CASSERSPANTGELFF
14	TRBV7-9	NA	NA	TRBJ2-5	TGTGCCAGCAGCTTAGTGAAGTACCAAGAGACCCAGTACTTC	CASSLVKYQETQYF
15	TRBV7-9	TRBD1	NA	TRBJ2-5	TGTGCCAGCAGCGCGACGGACAGGGCGGGAGAGACCCAGTACTTC	CASSATDRAGETQYF
13	TRBV7-2	NA	NA	TRBJ2-7	TGTGCCAGCAGCTACCCCGGCTCCTACGAGCAGTACTTC	CASSYPGSYEQYF
11	TRBV27	NA	NA	TRBJ2-5	TGTGCCAGCAGCGGTGGGGAGACCCAGTACTTC	CASSGGETQYF
15	TRBV7-9	NA	few	TRBJ2-3	TGTGCCAGCAGCGTGAGCGGCCCCACCCCAGATACGCAGTATTTT	CASSVSGPTPDTQYF
13	TRBV5-1	NA	NA	TRBJ1-1	TGCGCCAGCAGCTTTGGACCGAACACTGAAGCTTTCTTT	CASSFGPNTEAFF
17	TRBV4-3	NA	few	TRBJ2-6	TGCGCCAGCAGCCGCCTGGGTACGGACTCTGGGGCCAACGTCCTGACTTTC	CASSRLGTDSGANVLTF
19	TRBV4-3	TRBD1	NA	TRBJ1-2	TGCGCCAGCAGCCAAGACCTTACCGGGACAGTAAGTTCTAACTATGGCTACACCTTC	CASSQDLTGTVSSNYGYTF
14	TRBV5-1	NA	NA	TRBJ2-1	TGCGCCAGCAGTGCGGTAAGCTCCTACAATGAGCAGTTCTTC	CASSAVSSYNEQFF
14	TRBV19	NA	NA	TRBJ1-1	TGTGCCAGTAGTGACGGACCCGGGAACACTGAAGCTTTCTTT	CASSDGPGNTEAFF
12	TRBV25-1	TRBD1	NA	TRBJ2-4	TGTGCCAGCAGTGAAGGACAGGGCATTCAGTACTTC	CASSEGQGIQYF
16	TRBV7-9	NA	few	TRBJ1-5	TGTGCCAGCAGACAGAAGGGGGGGTTAGGCAATCAGCCCCAGCATTTT	CASRQKGGLGNQPQHF
12	TRBV16	NA	few	TRBJ2-7	TGTGCCAGCAGCACGGGTGGCCACGAGCAGTACTTC	CASSTGGHEQYF
17	TRBV7-9	NA	NA	TRBJ2-3	TGTGCCAGCAGCTTATTCCCCCTAAGGACATGGGCCGATACGCAGTATTTT	CASSLFPLRTWADTQYF
18	TRBV4-1	TRBD2	few	TRBJ2-3	TGCGCCAGCAGGGGGAGGCACCGCTCGGGAGGCCCCACAGATACGCAGTATTTT	CASRGRHRSGGPTDTQYF
15	TRBV7-8	TRBD2	NA	TRBJ2-1	TGTGCCAGCAGCTCCCCGACTAGCGGGAGGAGGGAGCAGTTCTTC	CASSSPTSGRREQFF